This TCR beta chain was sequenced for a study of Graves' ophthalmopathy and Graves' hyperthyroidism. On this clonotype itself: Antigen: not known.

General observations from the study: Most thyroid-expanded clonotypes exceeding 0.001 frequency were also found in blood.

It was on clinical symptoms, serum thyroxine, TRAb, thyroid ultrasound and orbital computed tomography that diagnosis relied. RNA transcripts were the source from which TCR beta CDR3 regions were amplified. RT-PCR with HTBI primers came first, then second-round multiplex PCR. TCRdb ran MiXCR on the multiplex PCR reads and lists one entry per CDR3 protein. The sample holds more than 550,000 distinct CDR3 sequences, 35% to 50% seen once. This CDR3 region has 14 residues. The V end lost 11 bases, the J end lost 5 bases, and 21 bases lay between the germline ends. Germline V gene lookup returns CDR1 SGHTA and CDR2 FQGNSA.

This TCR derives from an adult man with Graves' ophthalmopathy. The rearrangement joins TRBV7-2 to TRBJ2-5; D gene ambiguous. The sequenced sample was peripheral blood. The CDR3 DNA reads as TGTGCCTGGAGTTTGCCTGGTTCCCGGGAGACCCAGTACTTC. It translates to CAWSLPGSRETQYF.